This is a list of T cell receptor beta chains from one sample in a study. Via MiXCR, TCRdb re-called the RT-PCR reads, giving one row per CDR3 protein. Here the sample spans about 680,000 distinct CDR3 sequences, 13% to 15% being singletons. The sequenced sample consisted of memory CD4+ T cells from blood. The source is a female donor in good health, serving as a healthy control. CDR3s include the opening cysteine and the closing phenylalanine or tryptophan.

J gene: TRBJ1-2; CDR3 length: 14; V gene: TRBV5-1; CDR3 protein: CASGLQGGDYGYTF
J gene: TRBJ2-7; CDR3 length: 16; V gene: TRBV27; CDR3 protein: CASSQPGDNPHYEQYF
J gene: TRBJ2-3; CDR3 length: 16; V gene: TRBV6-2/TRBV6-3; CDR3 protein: CASSSMTGDYTDTQYF
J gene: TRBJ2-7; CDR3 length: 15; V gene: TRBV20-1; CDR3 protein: CSASRPGGIVYEQYF
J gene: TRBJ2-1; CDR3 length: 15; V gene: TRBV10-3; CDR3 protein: CAISEGQGKGNEQFF
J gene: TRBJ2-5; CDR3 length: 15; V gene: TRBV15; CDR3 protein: CATSRDRQGQETQYF
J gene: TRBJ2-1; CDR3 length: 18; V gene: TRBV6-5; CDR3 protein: CASSYRGGGSGSYNEQFF
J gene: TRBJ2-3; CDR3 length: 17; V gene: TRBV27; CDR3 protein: CASSSETAGGGTDTQYF
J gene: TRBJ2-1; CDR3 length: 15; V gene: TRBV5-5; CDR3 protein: CASSLSPGNYNEQFF
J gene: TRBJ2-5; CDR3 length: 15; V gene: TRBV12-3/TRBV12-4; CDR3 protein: CASSPPIGGVGTQYF
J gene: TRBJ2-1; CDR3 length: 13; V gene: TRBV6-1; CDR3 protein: CASSEQGYNEQFF
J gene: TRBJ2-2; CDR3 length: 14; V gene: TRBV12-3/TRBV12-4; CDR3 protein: CASSWLVDTGELFF
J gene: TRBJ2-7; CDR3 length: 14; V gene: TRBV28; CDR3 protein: CASSEPRGVREQYF
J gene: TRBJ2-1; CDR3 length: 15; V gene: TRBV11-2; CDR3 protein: CASSFSGTTYNEQFF
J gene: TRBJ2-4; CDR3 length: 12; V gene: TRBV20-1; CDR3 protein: CSARRQENIQYF
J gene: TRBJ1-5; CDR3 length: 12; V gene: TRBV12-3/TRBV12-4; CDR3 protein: CASRGGNQPQHF
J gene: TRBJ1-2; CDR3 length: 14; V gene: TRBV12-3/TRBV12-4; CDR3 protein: CASSLKGQGTGYTF
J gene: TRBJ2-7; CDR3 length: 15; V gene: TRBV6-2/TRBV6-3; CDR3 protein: CASDSVTSGTYEQYF
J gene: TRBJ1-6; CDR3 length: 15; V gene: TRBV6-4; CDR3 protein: CASSDSPGGNSPLHF
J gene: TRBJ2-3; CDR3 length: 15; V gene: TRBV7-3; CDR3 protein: CASSLTRDGTDTQYF
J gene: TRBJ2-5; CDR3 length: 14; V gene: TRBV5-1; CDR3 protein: CASSLGGGGETQYF
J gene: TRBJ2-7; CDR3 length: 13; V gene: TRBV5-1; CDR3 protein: CASSQTETYEQYF
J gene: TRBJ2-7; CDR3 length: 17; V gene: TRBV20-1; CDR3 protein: CSAEGLAETPEGYEQYF
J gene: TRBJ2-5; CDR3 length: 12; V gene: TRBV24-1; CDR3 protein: CATSDAQETQYF
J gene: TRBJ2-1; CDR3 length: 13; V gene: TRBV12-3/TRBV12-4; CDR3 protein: CASGRDENNEQFF
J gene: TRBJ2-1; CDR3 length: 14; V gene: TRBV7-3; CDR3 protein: CASRVPGHHNEQFF
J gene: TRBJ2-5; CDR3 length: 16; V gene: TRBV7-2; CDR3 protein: CASSRGLAGGLETQYF